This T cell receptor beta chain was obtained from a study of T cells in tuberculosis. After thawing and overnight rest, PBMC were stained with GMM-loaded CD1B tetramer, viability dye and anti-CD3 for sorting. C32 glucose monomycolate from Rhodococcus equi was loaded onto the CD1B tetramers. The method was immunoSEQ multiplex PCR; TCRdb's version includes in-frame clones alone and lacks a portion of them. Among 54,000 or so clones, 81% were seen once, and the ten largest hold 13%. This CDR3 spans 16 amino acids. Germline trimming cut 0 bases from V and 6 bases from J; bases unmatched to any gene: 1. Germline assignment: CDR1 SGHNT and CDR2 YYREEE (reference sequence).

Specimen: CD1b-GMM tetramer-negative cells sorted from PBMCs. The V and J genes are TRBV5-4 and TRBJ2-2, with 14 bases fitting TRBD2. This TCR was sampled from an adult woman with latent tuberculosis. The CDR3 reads CASSLGTSGRSGELFF. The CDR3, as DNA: TGTGCCAGCAGCTTGGGGACTAGCGGGAGGTCCGGGGAGCTGTTTTTT.